Below are 7 T cell receptor beta chains sequenced from a single sample in a study of blood T cell repertoires in COVID-19. The protocol was immunoSEQ multiplex PCR, while the TCRdb copy is restricted to in-frame clones and leaves out a portion. Found here are around 300,000 clones, 89% of them singletons; the top ten hold roughly 1.8%. The specimen was PBMCs or T cells enriched from blood (not recorded which). The receptors shown here come from a woman aged 60-75 years who had recovered from COVID-19.

This clone is a singleton in its sample. The V call is TRBV19, the J call TRBJ1-6; 8 nucleotides align to TRBD1. There are 13 residues in the CDR3. Germline values: CDR1 LNHDA, CDR2 SQIVND (reference sequence). J lost 10 bases, V lost 9 bases, and 8 bases had no gene match. The CDR3 here is CASKDRGSSPLHF. For the CDR3, the DNA is TGTGCCAGCAAAGACAGGGGTAGCTCACCCCTCCACTTT. Variable domain in full (rest from reference TRBV19 and TRBJ1-6): DGGITQSPKYLFRKEGQNVTLSCEQNLNHDAMYWYRQDPGQGLRLIYYSQIVNDFQKGDIAEGYSVSREKKESFPLTVTSAQKNPTAFYLCASKDRGSSPLHFGNGTRLTVT.

The sample holds many counts of this clone. The CDR3 sequence: CASRPTGNYGYTF. For the CDR3, the DNA is TGTGCCAGCAGGCCCACAGGGAACTATGGCTACACCTTC. The rearrangement joins TRBV27 to TRBJ1-2; D perhaps matches TRBD1 (6 bases). Germline V gene sequence: CDR1 MNHEY, CDR2 SMNVEV (reference sequence). Trimming pared 6 bases from V and 2 bases from J, leaving 10 bases between. The CDR3 has 13 amino acids.

This sequence joins TRBV6-2 or TRBV6-3 and TRBJ1-5; D gene unclear. Germline V gene data show CDR1 as MNHEY and CDR2 as SVGEGT. Trimming shortened V by 2 bases and J by 5 bases, and 22 bases separated the two germline ends. The CDR3 covers 18 residues. The CDR3 sequence is CASSYHSSYLPVDQPQHF. The CDR3 DNA reads as TGTGCCAGCAGTTACCACTCATCTTATCTCCCGGTAGATCAGCCCCAGCATTTT.

The chain is built from TRBV7-2 and TRBJ2-1; D unresolved. The CDR3 extends over 15 amino acids. Germline CDR1 is SGHTA and CDR2 is FQGNSA. V shed 5 bases and J shed 5 bases, with 16 bases lying between them. CDR3 DNA sequence: TGTGCCAGCAGCCTGAGAACGCCCACGAACAATGAGCAGTTCTTC. Residues: CASSLRTPTNNEQFF.

This clone was observed a single time. V gene TRBV27 combines with J gene TRBJ2-2; 7 bases map to TRBD1. Germline trimming cut 7 bases from V and 2 bases from J; bases unmatched to any gene: 7. The V gene's germline CDR1 is MNHEY and CDR2 SMNVEV (reference sequence). The CDR3 consists of 15 residues. DNA of the CDR3: TGTGCCAGCACCTCAGACAGGGTTAACACCGGGGAGCTGTTTTTT. Translation gives CASTSDRVNTGELFF.

The V call is TRBV7-9, the J call TRBJ1-1; weak D call: TRBD1 (5 bases). The CDR3 length is 16 residues. Germline loops: CDR1 SEHNR, CDR2 FQNEAQ (reference sequence). Between the trimmed V and J ends, which lost 1 base and 3 bases, there was a span of 15 bases. The CDR3 region has the DNA TGTGCCAGCAGCTTAGGGCAGGGAAAGGGGCACACTGAAGCTTTCTTT. Its protein is CASSLGQGKGHTEAFF.

The chain carries TRBV5-1 and TRBJ2-1, with 7 positions matching TRBD2. The CDR3 spans 15 residues. With 4 bases clipped from V and 2 bases from J, the junction kept 6 bases outside the gene matches. Germline V gene data show CDR1 as SGHRS and CDR2 as YFSETQ. CDR3 protein: CASSLRDYTYNEQFF. CDR3 in DNA: TGCGCCAGCAGCCTGCGGGACTACACCTACAATGAGCAGTTCTTC.